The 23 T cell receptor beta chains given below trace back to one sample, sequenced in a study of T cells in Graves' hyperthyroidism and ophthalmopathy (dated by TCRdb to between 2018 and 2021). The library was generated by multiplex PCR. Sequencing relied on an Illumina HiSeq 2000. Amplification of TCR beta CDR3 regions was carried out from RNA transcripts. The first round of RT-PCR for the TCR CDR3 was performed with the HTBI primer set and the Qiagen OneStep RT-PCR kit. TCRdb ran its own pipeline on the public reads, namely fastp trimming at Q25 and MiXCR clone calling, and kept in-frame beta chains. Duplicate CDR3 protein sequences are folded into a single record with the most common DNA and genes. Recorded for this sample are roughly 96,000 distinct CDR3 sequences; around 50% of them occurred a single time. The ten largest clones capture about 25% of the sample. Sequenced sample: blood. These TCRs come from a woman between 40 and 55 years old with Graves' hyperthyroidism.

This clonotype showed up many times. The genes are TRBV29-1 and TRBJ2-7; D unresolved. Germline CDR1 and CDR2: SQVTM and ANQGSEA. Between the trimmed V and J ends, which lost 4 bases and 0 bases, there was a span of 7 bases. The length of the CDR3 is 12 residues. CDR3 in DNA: TGCAGCGTTGTAGGTTACTCCTACGAGCAGTACTTC. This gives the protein CSVVGYSYEQYF.

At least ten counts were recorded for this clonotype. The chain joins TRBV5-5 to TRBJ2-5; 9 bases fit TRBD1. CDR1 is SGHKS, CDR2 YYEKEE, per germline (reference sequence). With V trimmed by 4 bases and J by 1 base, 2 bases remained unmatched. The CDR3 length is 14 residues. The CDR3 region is CASSQGQGQETQYF. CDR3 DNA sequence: TGTGCCAGCAGCCAGGGACAGGGCCAAGAGACCCAGTACTTC. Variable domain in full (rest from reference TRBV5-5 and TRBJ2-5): DAGVTQSPTHLIKTRGQQVTLRCSPISGHKSVSWYQQVLGQGPQFIFQYYEKEERGRGNFPDRFSARQFPNYSSELNVNALLLGDSALYLCASSQGQGQETQYFGPGTRLLVL.

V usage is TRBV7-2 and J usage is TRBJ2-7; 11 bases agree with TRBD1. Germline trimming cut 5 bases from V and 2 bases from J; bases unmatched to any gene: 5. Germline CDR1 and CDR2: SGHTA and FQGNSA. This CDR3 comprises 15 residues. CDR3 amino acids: CASSAPGQGAYEQYF. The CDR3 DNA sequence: TGTGCCAGCAGCGCTCCGGGACAGGGGGCCTACGAGCAGTACTTC.

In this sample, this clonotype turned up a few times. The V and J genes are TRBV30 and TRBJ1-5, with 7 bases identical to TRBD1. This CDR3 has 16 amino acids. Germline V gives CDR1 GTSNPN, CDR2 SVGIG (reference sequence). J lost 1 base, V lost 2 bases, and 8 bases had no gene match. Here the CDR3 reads CAWSNPTGWSNQPQHF. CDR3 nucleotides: TGTGCCTGGAGTAACCCGACAGGGTGGAGCAATCAGCCCCAGCATTTT.

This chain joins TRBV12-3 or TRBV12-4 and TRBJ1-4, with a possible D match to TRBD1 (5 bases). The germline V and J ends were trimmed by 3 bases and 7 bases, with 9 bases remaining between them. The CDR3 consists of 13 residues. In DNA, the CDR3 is TGTGCCAGCAGTTTGCGGACAAGTGAAAAACTGTTTTTT. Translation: CASSLRTSEKLFF.

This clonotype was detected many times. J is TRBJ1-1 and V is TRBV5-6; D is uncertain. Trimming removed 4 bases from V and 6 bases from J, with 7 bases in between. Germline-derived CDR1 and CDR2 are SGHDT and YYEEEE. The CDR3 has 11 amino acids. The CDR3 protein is CASSRRAEAFF. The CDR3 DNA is TGTGCCAGCAGCAGGAGGGCTGAAGCTTTCTTT. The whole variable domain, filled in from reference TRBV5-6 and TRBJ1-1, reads DAGVTQSPTHLIKTRGQQVTLRCSPKSGHDTVSWYQQALGQGPQFIFQYYEEEERQRGNFPDRFSGHQFPNYSSELNVNALLLGDSALYLCASSRRAEAFFGQGTRLTVV.

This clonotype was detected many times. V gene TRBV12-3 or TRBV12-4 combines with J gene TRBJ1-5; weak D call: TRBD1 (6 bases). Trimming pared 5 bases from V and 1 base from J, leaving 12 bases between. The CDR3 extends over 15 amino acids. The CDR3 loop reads CASSARGASNQPQHF. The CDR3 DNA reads TGTGCCAGCAGTGCCCGGGGGGCCAGCAATCAGCCCCAGCATTTT.

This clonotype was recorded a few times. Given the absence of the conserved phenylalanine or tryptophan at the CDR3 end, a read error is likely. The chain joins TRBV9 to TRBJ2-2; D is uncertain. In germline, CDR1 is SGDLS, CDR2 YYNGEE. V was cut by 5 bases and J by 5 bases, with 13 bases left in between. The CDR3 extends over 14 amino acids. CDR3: CASSYWISTGELFL. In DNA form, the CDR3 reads TGTGCCAGCAGTTACTGGATCTCAACCGGGGAGCTGTTTCTT.

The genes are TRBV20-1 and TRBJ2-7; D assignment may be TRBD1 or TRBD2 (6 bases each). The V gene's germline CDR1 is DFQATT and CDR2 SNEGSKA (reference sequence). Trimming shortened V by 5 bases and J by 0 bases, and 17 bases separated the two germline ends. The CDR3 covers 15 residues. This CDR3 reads CSASGGGGLSYEQYF. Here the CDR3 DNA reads TGCAGTGCTTCCGGGGGCGGCGGGCTCTCCTACGAGCAGTACTTC.

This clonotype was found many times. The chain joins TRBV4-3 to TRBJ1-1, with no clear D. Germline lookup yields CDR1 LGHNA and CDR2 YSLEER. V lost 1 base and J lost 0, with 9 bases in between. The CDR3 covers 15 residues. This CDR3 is CASSQGRSMNTEAFF. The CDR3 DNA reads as TGCGCCAGCAGCCAAGGACGAAGCATGAACACTGAAGCTTTCTTT.

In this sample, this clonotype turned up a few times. CDR3 DNA: TGTGCCAGCAGTTCCCTACCGTCCGCCATAGATACGCAGTATTTT. This codes for CASSSLPSAIDTQYF. The chain joins TRBV6-2 or TRBV6-3 to TRBJ2-3; D uncertain. This CDR3 spans 15 amino acids. V lost 4 bases, J lost 5 bases, and 16 bases lay in between. Germline V gene data show CDR1 as MNHEY and CDR2 as SVGEGT.

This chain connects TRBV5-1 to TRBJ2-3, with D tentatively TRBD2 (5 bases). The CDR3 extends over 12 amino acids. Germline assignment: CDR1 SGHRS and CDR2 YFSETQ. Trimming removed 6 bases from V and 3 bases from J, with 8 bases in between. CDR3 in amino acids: CASIGETDTQYF. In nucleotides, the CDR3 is TGCGCCAGCATCGGGGAGACAGATACGCAGTATTTT.

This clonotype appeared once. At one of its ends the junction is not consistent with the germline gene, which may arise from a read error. CDR3 coding DNA: TGTGCCACCAGCAGTCCCGGACAGGGCTACACTGAGGCTTTCTTT. Its translation is CATSSPGQGYTEAFF. V and J are TRBV15 and TRBJ1-1; 8 nucleotides agree with TRBD1. Germline-derived CDR1 and CDR2 are LNHNV and YYDKDF (reference sequence). The length of the CDR3 is 15 residues. The full variable domain, with the rest looked up from reference TRBV15 and TRBJ1-1, is DAMVIQNPRYQVTQFGKPVTLSCSQTLNHNVMYWYQQKSSQAPKLLFHYYDKDFNNEADTPDNFQSRRPNTSFCFLDIRSPGLGDTAMYLCATSSPGQGYTEAFFGQGTRLTVV.

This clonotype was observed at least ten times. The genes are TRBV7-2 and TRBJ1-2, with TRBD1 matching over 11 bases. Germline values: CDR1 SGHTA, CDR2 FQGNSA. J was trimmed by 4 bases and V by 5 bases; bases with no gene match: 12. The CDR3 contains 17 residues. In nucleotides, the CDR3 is TGTGCCAGCAGCACACGGACAGGGGGCGCGAGGAGCTATGGCTACACCTTC. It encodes CASSTRTGGARSYGYTF.

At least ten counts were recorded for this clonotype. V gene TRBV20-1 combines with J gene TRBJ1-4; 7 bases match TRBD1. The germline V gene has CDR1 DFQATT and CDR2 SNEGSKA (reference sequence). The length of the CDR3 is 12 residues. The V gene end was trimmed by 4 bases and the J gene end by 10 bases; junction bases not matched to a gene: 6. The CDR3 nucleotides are TGCAGTGCTAAGGACAGGCGCCCAAAACTGTTTTTT. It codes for CSAKDRRPKLFF.

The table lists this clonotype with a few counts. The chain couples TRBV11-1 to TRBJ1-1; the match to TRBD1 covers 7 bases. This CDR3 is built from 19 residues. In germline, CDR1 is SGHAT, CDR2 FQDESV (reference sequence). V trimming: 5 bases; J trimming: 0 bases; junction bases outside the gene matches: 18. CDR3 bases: TGTGCCAGCAGCCCCTTAACCCACCTGACAGGGACAATGAACACTGAAGCTTTCTTT. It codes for CASSPLTHLTGTMNTEAFF.

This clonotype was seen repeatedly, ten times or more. The CDR3 spells CASSLEVRVGEQYF. CDR3 nucleotide sequence: TGTGCCAGCAGCTTAGAGGTCAGGGTGGGTGAGCAGTACTTC. The chain couples TRBV7-2 to TRBJ2-7; TRBD1 might be the D (5 bases). Trimming left V 1 base short and J 7 bases short, with 14 bases between. Germline CDR1 and CDR2: SGHTA and FQGNSA. The CDR3 runs to 14 residues.

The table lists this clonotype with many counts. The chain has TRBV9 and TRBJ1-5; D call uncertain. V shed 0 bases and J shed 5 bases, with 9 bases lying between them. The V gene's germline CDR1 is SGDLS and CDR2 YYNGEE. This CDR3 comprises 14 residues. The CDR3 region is CASSVGVLDQPQHF. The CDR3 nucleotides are TGTGCCAGCAGCGTAGGGGTTTTGGATCAGCCCCAGCATTTT.

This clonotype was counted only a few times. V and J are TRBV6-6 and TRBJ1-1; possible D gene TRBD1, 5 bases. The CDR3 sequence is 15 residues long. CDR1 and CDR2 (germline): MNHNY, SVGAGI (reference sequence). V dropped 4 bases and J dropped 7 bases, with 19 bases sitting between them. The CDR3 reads CASSSPPPGLREAFF. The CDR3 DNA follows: TGTGCCAGCAGTTCGCCCCCTCCAGGGTTACGTGAAGCTTTCTTT.

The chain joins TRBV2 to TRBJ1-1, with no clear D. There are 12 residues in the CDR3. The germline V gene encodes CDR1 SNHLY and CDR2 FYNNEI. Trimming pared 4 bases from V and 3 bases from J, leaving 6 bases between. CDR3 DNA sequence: TGTGCCAGCAGTGTTTTCGACACTGAAGCTTTCTTT. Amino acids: CASSVFDTEAFF.

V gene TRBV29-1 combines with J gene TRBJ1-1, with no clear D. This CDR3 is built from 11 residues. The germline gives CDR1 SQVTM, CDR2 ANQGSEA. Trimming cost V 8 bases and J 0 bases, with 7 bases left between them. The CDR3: CSLDMNTEAFF. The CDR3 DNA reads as TGCAGCTTAGACATGAACACTGAAGCTTTCTTT.

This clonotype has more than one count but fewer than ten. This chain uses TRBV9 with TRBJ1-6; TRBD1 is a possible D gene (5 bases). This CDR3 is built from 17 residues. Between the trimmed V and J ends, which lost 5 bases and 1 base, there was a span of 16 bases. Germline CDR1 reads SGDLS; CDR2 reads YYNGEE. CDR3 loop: CASSFSRDLSYNSPLHF. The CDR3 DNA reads TGTGCCAGCAGTTTTTCGAGGGACTTGTCCTATAATTCACCCCTCCACTTT.

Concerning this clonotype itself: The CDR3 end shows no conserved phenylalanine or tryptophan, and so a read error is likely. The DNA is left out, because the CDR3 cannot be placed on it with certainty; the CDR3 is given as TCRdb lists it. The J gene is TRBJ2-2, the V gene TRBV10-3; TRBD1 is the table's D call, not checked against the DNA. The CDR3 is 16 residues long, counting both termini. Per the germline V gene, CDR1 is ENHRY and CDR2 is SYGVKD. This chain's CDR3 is CAISDRHRGKHRGAVV.